Sequencing of this TCR beta chain was carried out in a study of Graves' ophthalmopathy and Graves' hyperthyroidism. Study as a whole: Specimen type is peripheral blood, obtained at initial diagnosis before any treatment. Study-wide results and limits: Both an approximately 69% sensitivity and a 72.22% specificity characterized the model's predictions of ophthalmopathy progression.

At least ten counts were recorded for this clonotype. Its antigen is currently unknown. Amplified TCR beta CDR3 regions were obtained using RNA transcripts as template. First-round RT-PCR relied on HTBI primers, and a second-round multiplex PCR came next. Via MiXCR, TCRdb re-called the multiplex PCR reads, giving one row per CDR3 protein. The sample lists 350,000 to 450,000 distinct CDR3 sequences, about 16% occurring once. The CDR3 consists of 14 residues. Deletions cut 2 bases from V and 1 base from J, with 11 bases between. Germline values: CDR1 GTSNPN, CDR2 SVGIG (reference sequence). The receptor was isolated from a woman between 18 and 30 years old with Graves' ophthalmopathy. The chain combines TRBV30 with TRBJ1-1; D remains unclear. Sequencing was done on a sample of peripheral blood. The CDR3 spells CAWSTLGGNTEAFF. In DNA, the CDR3 is TGTGCCTGGAGTACCCTGGGAGGGAACACTGAAGCTTTCTTT.